Reported below is one TCR beta chain. The ends lost 2 bases at V and 0 bases at J; junction bases unmatched: 3. The CDR3 covers 15 residues. Germline CDR1 reads SGHRS; CDR2 reads YFSETQ. This entry belongs to a study of cytomegalovirus exposure and HLA in healthy donors. In the PCR, 60 Vbeta and 13 Jbeta primers were used. Clones were sequenced by immunoSEQ multiplex PCR, and TCRdb holds only the in-frame ones, with some missing. The data show 75,000 to 95,000 clones, roughly 63% seen once. Sequencing used PBMCs. The gene calls are TRBV5-1 and TRBJ1-1; 8 nucleotides line up with TRBD1. This TCR derives from a woman aged 45-59 years in good health and CMV-seropositive. The CDR3 loop reads CASSFGQGMNTEAFF. The CDR3 region has the DNA TGCGCCAGCAGCTTCGGACAGGGAATGAACACTGAAGCTTTCTTT. The entire variable domain, with the rest obtained from reference TRBV5-1 and TRBJ1-1, is as follows: KAGVTQTPRYLIKTRGQQVTLSCSPISGHRSVSWYQQTPGQGLQFLFEYFSETQRNKGNFPGRFSGRQFSNSRSEMNVSTLELGDSALYLCASSFGQGMNTEAFFGQGTRLTVV.